This T cell receptor beta chain was identified in a study of T cells in narcolepsy (dated by TCRdb to 2017 to 2018). Notes on the research overall: Patients with narcolepsy type 1 or type 2 (NT1, NT2) were enrolled in the study together with healthy control donors. The study used TCR Vbeta sequencing to track clonotypes in blood and CSF while looking for autoreactive T cells in narcolepsy patients that target self-antigens of hypocretin neurons (hypocretin, TRIB2).

For TCR Vbeta sequencing, memory CD4+ T cells were sorted ex vivo from the peripheral blood of both healthy controls and narcolepsy patients. V is clipped by 5 bases and J by 4 bases, and the sequence between their germline boundaries is 16 bases long. The germline V gene yields SGHTA for CDR1 and FQGTGA for CDR2. There are 15 amino acids in the CDR3, from cysteine to phenylalanine inclusive. CDR3 DNA is the only sequence kept; it has 45 bases, read in frame from the first base. A remark on this clone: No antigen is known for it. Per-base quality was not reported, and no clone a single base away is much larger than it.

On the study overall, not on this receptor specifically: No sequences matching autoreactive T cell clones were contained in some blood memory CD4+ repertoires from patients and controls. Plots comparing CSF and blood CD4+ T cell clonotypes from the same patient highlighted HCRT-specific and TRIB2-specific autoreactive clonotypes. According to the report, autoreactive clonotypes were detected serially in the blood of the same patients and of different patients, but not in healthy controls. Numbers of sequenced blood memory CD4+ clonotypes were comparable, averaging roughly 40,000 in patients and 33,354 in controls.

The protocol used for the library was the immunoSEQ multiplex PCR assay. TCRdb carries this immuneACCESS record with in-frame sequences only. Its versions omit some clonotypes, under half of them owing to an unresolved V gene in the studies checked, with the rest unexplained. The sample includes over 30,000 clones, with around 85% observed a single time. The ten most abundant clones make up 1.6% of the sample. This chain is built from TRBV7-3 and TRBJ2-3; tentative D gene TRBD2, with 6 bases matching. The sample was CD45RA- memory CD4+ T cells from PBMCs. In the paper's terms, the cell subset or site label means: memory T cells sorted ex vivo from peripheral blood. This receptor was taken from a human donor with narcolepsy. In nucleotide form, the sequence is TGTGCCAGCAGCCTGACTCTCGGCGGGGCAGATACGCAGTATTTT. This yields the protein CASSLTLGGADTQYF.